These 17 T cell receptor beta chains share one sample of origin, sequenced in a study of fetal regulatory T cell absence and autoimmunity. Profiling relied on immunoSEQ multiplex PCR, and the TCRdb table lists in-frame clones only, not all of them. The data show about 95,000 clones, 60% to 80% seen once. Sequencing input: pancreas tissue. The receptors derive from a male donor with IPEX syndrome.

The chain recombines TRBV30 with TRBJ1-2, with a tentative D call TRBD1 (6 bases). The germline CDR1 and CDR2 sequences are GTSNPN and SVGIG (reference sequence). This CDR3 region has 13 residues. V lost 2 bases, J lost 8 bases, and 15 bases lay in between. The CDR3 DNA sequence: TGTGCCTGGAGTACAGGGAAATTCGAGGGCTACACCTTC. Its translation: CAWSTGKFEGYTF.

This clone was counted only a few times. The V gene is TRBV19, the J gene TRBJ2-7; tentative D call: TRBD1 (7 bases). Germline V CDR1 and CDR2: LNHDA, SQIVND (reference sequence). The CDR3 spans 15 residues. V lost 4 bases and J lost 4, with 17 bases in between. The CDR3 DNA follows: TGTGCCAGTAGTACACAGGGGATGGGGACTTACGAGCAGTACTTC. It is translated as CASSTQGMGTYEQYF. The full variable domain, its missing parts supplied by reference TRBV19 and TRBJ2-7, is DGGITQSPKYLFRKEGQNVTLSCEQNLNHDAMYWYRQDPGQGLRLIYYSQIVNDFQKGDIAEGYSVSREKKESFPLTVTSAQKNPTAFYLCASSTQGMGTYEQYFGPGTRLTVT.

This clone was observed a few times. The chain is built from TRBV30 and TRBJ2-7, with 12 bases aligning to TRBD2. The V and J ends lost 0 bases and 2 bases, in that order; junction bases with no gene match: 2. The germline CDR1 and CDR2 sequences are GTSNPN and SVGIG (reference sequence). The CDR3 contains 15 residues. CDR3 in amino acids: CAWSVRLAGAYEQYF. The CDR3 nucleotides read TGTGCCTGGAGTGTACGACTAGCGGGAGCCTACGAGCAGTACTTC. Based on the CDR3 plus reference TRBV30 and TRBJ2-7, the full variable domain is SQTIHQWPATLVQPVGSPLSLECTVEGTSNPNLYWYRQAAGRGLQLLFYSVGIGQISSEVPQNLSASRPQDRQFILSSKKLLLSDSGFYLCAWSVRLAGAYEQYFGPGTRLTVT.

The chain joins TRBV4-1 to TRBJ2-7; 8 positions match TRBD1. The germline CDR1 and CDR2 sequences are MGHRA and YSYEKL. The CDR3 loop spans 13 amino acids. V lost 5 bases, J lost 1 base, and 1 base stayed unmatched. CDR3 in DNA: TGCGCCAGCAGCTGGGACAGGTCCTACGAGCAGTACTTC. Translation gives CASSWDRSYEQYF.

CDR3 sequence (DNA): TGTGCCAGCTCACCGGGACAGGCGAACACCGGGGAGCTGTTTTTT. This gives the protein CASSPGQANTGELFF. The chain has TRBV18 and TRBJ2-2; TRBD1 agrees at 8 bases. This CDR3 region has 15 residues. Per the germline V gene, CDR1 is KGHSH and CDR2 is LQKENI. J was trimmed by 0 bases and V by 3 bases; bases with no gene match: 0.

This clone was found a few times. The rearrangement joins TRBV5-1 to TRBJ1-1; D is ambiguous. CDR3 length: 14 amino acids. V was shortened by 6 bases and J by 3 bases, with 15 bases between the two germline ends. Germline lookup yields CDR1 SGHRS and CDR2 YFSETQ. For the CDR3, the DNA is TGCGCCAGCACCCTTGGTGGAGCGGACACTGAAGCTTTCTTT. This gives the protein CASTLGGADTEAFF. The full variable domain, rest sourced from reference TRBV5-1 and TRBJ1-1, is KAGVTQTPRYLIKTRGQQVTLSCSPISGHRSVSWYQQTPGQGLQFLFEYFSETQRNKGNFPGRFSGRQFSNSRSEMNVSTLELGDSALYLCASTLGGADTEAFFGQGTRLTVV.

V gene TRBV10-3 combines with J gene TRBJ1-2; TRBD1 agrees at 8 bases. V lost 3 bases to trimming and J lost 5 bases; unmatched junction nucleotides: 2. CDR3 length equals 13 residues. Germline V gene sequence: CDR1 ENHRY, CDR2 SYGVKD. CDR3 in DNA: TGTGCCATCAGTGACAGGGGGCATTATGGCTACACCTTC. It codes for CAISDRGHYGYTF.

The rearrangement uses TRBV29-1 and TRBJ2-7; 8 bases are shared with TRBD1. After removal of 1 base from V and 0 bases from J, the junction contained 8 bases not matched to a gene. The CDR3 covers 16 residues. Germline V gene data show CDR1 as SQVTM and CDR2 as ANQGSEA. The CDR3 loop is CSVEASGTGGSYEQYF. In nucleotides, the CDR3 is TGCAGCGTTGAAGCCTCCGGGACAGGAGGCTCCTACGAGCAGTACTTC.

V usage is TRBV6-5 and J usage is TRBJ1-1; a weak D match, TRBD1 (6 bases). V gave up 0 bases and J gave up 4 bases, with 12 bases separating them. This CDR3 comprises 15 residues. CDR1 MNHEY and CDR2 SVGAGI come from the germline V gene. Written as DNA, the CDR3 is TGTGCCAGCAGTTACTCGAACGGGGGCGGCACTGAAGCTTTCTTT. Its protein is CASSYSNGGGTEAFF.

The CDR3 here is CASSVRTGAGTYNEQFF. DNA for the CDR3: TGTGCCAGCAGCGTGAGGACAGGGGCGGGGACCTACAATGAGCAGTTCTTC. V gene TRBV9 combines with J gene TRBJ2-1, with 9 bases identical to TRBD1. V lost 2 bases and J lost 2; bases outside the gene matches: 8. This CDR3 contains 17 residues. Germline loops: CDR1 SGDLS, CDR2 YYNGEE.

This clone was observed once. The rearrangement joins TRBV5-6 to TRBJ1-1; D is uncertain. Trimming stripped 3 bases from V and 2 bases from J, with 8 bases between. Germline CDR1 reads SGHDT; CDR2 reads YYEEEE. The CDR3 totals 13 residues. Here the CDR3 DNA reads TGTGCCAGCAGCTGGTTAAGCAACACTGAAGCTTTCTTT. It encodes CASSWLSNTEAFF.

The rearrangement uses TRBV19 and TRBJ2-1; the match to TRBD1 covers 10 bases. Per the germline V gene, CDR1 is LNHDA and CDR2 is SQIVND (reference sequence). Germline trimming cut 5 bases from V and 5 bases from J; bases unmatched to any gene: 9. The CDR3 is 16 amino acids. The CDR3: CASSFLGQGPHNEQFF. The CDR3 region has the DNA TGTGCCAGTAGTTTTCTGGGACAGGGGCCTCACAATGAGCAGTTCTTC.

V and J are TRBV6-1 and TRBJ1-4; 8 nucleotides match TRBD1. CDR1 is MNHNS, CDR2 SASEGT, per germline. V lost 4 bases and J lost 7; bases outside the gene matches: 5. The CDR3 is 14 residues long. CDR3 in amino acids: CASSGETGAEKLFF. The CDR3 region has the DNA TGTGCCAGCAGTGGCGAGACAGGGGCTGAAAAACTGTTTTTT.

As for this clone: The junction does not match germline at one end; this may be a read error. The chain links TRBV5-6 to TRBJ2-1, with 8 bases that match TRBD1. The germline gives CDR1 SGHDT, CDR2 YYEEEE. The CDR3 has 16 amino acids. CDR3 sequence reads: CASSLDREVWYNEQFF. Here the CDR3 DNA reads TGTGCCAGCAGTTTGGACAGGGAGGTATGGTACAATGAGCAGTTCTTC.

The gene calls are TRBV2 and TRBJ1-6; D unclear. The CDR3 runs to 13 residues. V lost 8 bases, J lost 7 bases, and 12 bases lay in between. Germline values: CDR1 SNHLY, CDR2 FYNNEI. The CDR3 here is CASLGRENSPLHF. The CDR3 DNA is TGTGCCAGCCTGGGAAGGGAAAATTCACCCCTCCACTTT.

The chain employs TRBV27 and TRBJ2-5; 7 nucleotides agree with TRBD2. The CDR3 has 15 amino acids. Trimming cost V 3 bases and J 2 bases; bases outside gene matches: 6. CDR1 is MNHEY and CDR2 is SMNVEV in the germline V gene (reference sequence). The CDR3 DNA sequence: TGTGCCAGCAGTTTGTCCCGGACTAGGCAAGAGACCCAGTACTTC. Protein sequence: CASSLSRTRQETQYF.

The chain carries TRBV30 and TRBJ2-2, with 11 bases aligning to TRBD2. The length of the CDR3 is 14 residues. Germline V CDR1 and CDR2: GTSNPN, SVGIG (reference sequence). V lost 0 bases and J lost 7; bases outside the gene matches: 1. The CDR3 nucleotides are TGTGCCTGGAGTGTACTAGCGGGAGTCGGGGAGCTGTTTTTT. Its protein is CAWSVLAGVGELFF. Looking up the rest from reference TRBV30 and TRBJ2-2 gives the full variable domain: SQTIHQWPATLVQPVGSPLSLECTVEGTSNPNLYWYRQAAGRGLQLLFYSVGIGQISSEVPQNLSASRPQDRQFILSSKKLLLSDSGFYLCAWSVLAGVGELFFGEGSRLTVL.